This T cell receptor beta chain was recorded in a study of identical twins. Whole-study results and caveats: Out-of-frame alpha sequences common to twins were enriched for low generation probability. Clonotypes of the beta chain that were abundant in cord blood carried fewer insertions (memory repertoires showed none). Out-of-frame sharing of TCR alpha in monozygotic twins was underestimated by models.

As regards this clonotype: The antigen remains undetermined.

Per germline, CDR1 MDHEN and CDR2 SYDVKM. The CDR3 sequence is 18 residues long. V lost 4 bases and J lost 9, with 28 bases in between. Template switching added a universal primer site, and cDNA bore unique molecular identifiers. Each CDR3 protein gets one entry after TCRdb re-called the 5' RACE reads with MiXCR. The data contain roughly 690,000 distinct CDR3 sequences, 5.5% to 6.5% of them singletons. The sequenced material came from naive T cells sorted from blood. The chain couples TRBV28 to TRBJ2-4; D is perhaps TRBD1 (5 bases). This receptor was taken from a man younger than 35 in good health. This chain's CDR3 is CASSYPPTGQLNRGIQYF. Written as DNA, the CDR3 is TGTGCCAGCAGTTACCCCCCTACAGGACAACTAAACAGAGGCATTCAGTACTTC. Filled out from reference TRBV28 and TRBJ2-4, the complete variable domain reads DVKVTQSSRYLVKRTGEKVFLECVQDMDHENMFWYRQDPGLGLRLIYFSYDVKMKEKGDIPEGYSVSREKKERFSLILESASTNQTSMYLCASSYPPTGQLNRGIQYFGAGTRLSVL.